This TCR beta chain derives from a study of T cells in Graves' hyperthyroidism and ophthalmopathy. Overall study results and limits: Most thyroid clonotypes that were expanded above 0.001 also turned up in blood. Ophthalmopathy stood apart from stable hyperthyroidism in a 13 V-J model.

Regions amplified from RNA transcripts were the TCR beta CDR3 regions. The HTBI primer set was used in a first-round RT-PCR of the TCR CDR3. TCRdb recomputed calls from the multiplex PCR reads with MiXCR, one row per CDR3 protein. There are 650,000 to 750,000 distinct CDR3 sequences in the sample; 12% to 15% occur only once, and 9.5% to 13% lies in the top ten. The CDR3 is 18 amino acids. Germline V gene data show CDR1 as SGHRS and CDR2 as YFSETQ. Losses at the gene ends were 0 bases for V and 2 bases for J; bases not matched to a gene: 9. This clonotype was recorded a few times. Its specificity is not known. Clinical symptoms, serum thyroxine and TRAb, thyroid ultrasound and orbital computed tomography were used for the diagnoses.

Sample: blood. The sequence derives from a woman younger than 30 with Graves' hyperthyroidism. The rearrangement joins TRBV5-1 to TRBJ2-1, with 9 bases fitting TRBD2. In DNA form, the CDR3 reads TGCGCCAGCAGCTTGGTAGGTAGCGGGAGTTTAGCCTACAATGAGCAGTTCTTC. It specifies CASSLVGSGSLAYNEQFF.